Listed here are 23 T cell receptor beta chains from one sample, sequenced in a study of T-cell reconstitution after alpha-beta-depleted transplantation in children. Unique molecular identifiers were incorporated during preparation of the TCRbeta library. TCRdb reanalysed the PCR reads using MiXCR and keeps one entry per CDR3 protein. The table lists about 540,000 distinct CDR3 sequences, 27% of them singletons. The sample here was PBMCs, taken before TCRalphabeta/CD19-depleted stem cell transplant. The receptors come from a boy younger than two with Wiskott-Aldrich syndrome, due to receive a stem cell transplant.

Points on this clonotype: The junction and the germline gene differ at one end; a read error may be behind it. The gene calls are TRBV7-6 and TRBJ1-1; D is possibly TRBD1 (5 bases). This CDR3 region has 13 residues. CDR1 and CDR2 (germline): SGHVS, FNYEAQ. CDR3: CASSLGSGTDAFF. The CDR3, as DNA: TGTGCCAGCAGCTTGGGTAGTGGGACTGACGCTTTCTTT.

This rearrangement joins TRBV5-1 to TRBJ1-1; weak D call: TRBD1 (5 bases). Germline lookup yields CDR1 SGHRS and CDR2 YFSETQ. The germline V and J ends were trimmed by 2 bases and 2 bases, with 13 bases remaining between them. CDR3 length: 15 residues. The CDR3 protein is CASSFGDRINTEAFF. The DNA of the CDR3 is TGCGCCAGCAGCTTCGGAGACAGAATTAACACTGAAGCTTTCTTT.

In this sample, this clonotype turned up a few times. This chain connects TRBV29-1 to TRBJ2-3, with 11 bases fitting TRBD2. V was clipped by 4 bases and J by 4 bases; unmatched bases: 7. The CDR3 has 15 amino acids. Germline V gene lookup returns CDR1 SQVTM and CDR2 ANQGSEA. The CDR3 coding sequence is TGCAGCGTTGCCCCCCTAGCGGGAGGACCAGATACGCAGTATTTT. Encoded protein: CSVAPLAGGPDTQYF.

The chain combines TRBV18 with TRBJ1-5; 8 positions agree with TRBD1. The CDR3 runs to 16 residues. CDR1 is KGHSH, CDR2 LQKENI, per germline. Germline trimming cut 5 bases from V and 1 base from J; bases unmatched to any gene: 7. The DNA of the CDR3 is TGTGCCAGCTCATCGTTCGCAGGGGGCAGCAATCAGCCCCAGCATTTT. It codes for CASSSFAGGSNQPQHF.

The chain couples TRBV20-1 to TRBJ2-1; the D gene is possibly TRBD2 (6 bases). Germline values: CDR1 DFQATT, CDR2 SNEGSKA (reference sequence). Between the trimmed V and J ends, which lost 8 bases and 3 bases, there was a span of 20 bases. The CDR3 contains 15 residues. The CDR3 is CSWKKPGLSYNEQFF. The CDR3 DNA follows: TGCAGTTGGAAAAAGCCGGGACTCAGCTACAATGAGCAGTTCTTC.

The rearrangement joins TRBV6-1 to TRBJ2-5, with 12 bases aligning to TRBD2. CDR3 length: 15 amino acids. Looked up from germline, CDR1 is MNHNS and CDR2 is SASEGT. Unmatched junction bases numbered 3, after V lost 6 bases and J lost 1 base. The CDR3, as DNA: TGTGCCAGCAGAGCTAGCGGGAGGGCCCAAGAGACCCAGTACTTC. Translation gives CASRASGRAQETQYF.

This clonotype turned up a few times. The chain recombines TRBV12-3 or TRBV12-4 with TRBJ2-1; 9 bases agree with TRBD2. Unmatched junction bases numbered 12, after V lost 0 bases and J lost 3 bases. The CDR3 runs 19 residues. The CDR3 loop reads CASSLALGLASGIYNEQFF. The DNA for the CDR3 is TGTGCCAGCAGTTTAGCGCTCGGTTTGGCTAGCGGGATCTACAATGAGCAGTTCTTC.

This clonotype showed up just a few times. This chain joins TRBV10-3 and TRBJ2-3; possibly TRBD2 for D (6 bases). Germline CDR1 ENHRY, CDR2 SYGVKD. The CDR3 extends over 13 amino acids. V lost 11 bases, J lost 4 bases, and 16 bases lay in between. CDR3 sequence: CAHQYGGSDTQYF. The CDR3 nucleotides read TGTGCCCATCAGTACGGGGGTTCAGATACGCAGTATTTT.

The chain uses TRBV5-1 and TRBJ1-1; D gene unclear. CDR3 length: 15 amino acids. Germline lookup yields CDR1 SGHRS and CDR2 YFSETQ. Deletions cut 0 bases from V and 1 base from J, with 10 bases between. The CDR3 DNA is TGCGCCAGCAGCTTGGTCATGCGGGGGAACACTGAAGCTTTCTTT. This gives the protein CASSLVMRGNTEAFF.

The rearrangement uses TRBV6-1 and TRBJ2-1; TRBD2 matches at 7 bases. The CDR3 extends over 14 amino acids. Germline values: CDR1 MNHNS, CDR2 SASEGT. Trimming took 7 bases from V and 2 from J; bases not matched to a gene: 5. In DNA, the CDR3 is TGTGCCAGCAATCCAGCGGGGCCCTACAATGAGCAGTTCTTC. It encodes CASNPAGPYNEQFF.

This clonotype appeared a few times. This CDR3 is CASSLVQGIEGGYTF. The CDR3 bases are TGTGCCAGCAGCTTAGTCCAGGGCATTGAGGGAGGCTACACCTTC. V usage is TRBV7-2 and J usage is TRBJ1-2; perhaps TRBD1 as D (5 bases). The V gene lost 1 base and the J gene lost 8 bases, with 17 bases spanning the gap. Germline-derived CDR1 and CDR2 are SGHTA and FQGNSA. The CDR3 consists of 15 residues.

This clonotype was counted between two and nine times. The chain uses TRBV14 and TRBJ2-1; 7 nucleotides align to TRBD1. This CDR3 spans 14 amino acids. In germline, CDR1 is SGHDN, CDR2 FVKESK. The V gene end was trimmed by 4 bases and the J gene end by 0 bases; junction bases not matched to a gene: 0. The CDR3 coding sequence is TGTGCCAGCAGCCGGACAGGCTCCTACAATGAGCAGTTCTTC. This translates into CASSRTGSYNEQFF.

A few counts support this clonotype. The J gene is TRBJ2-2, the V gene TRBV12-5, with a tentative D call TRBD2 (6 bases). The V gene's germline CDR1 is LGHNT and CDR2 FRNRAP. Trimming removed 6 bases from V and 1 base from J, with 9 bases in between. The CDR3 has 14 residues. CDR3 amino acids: CASGEGRNTGELFF. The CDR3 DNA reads TGTGCTAGTGGGGAGGGACGGAACACCGGGGAGCTGTTTTTT.

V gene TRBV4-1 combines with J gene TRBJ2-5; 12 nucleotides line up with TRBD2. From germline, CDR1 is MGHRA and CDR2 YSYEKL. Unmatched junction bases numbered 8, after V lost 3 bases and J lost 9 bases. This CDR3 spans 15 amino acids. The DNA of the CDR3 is TGCGCCAGCAGCCAGACTAGCGGGAGAATAGGGGCCCAGTACTTC. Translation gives CASSQTSGRIGAQYF.

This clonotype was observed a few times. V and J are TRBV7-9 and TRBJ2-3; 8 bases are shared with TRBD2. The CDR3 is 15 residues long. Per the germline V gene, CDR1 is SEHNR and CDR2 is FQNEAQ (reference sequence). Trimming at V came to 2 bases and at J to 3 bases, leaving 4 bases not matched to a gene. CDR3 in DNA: TGTGCCAGCAGCTTACGAGCGGGAGCGACAGATACGCAGTATTTT. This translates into CASSLRAGATDTQYF. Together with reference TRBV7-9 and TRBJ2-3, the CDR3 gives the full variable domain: DTGVSQNPRHKITKRGQNVTFRCDPISEHNRLYWYRQTLGQGPEFLTYFQNEAQLEKSRLLSDRFSAERPKGSFSTLEIQRTEQGDSAMYLCASSLRAGATDTQYFGPGTRLTVL.

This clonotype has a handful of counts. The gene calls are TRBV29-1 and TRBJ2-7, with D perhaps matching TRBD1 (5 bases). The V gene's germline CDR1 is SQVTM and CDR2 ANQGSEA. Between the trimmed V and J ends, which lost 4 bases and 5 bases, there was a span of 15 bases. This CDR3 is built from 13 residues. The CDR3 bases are TGCAGCGTTGTTCTCCCAGGGAAGGACGAGCAGTACTTC. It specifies CSVVLPGKDEQYF.

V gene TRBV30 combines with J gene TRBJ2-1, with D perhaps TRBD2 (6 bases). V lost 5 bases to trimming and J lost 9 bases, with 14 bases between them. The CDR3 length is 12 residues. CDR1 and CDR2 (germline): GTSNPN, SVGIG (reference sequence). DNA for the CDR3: TGTGCCTGGGACGGGAGTAGGAGTGAGCAGTTCTTC. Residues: CAWDGSRSEQFF.

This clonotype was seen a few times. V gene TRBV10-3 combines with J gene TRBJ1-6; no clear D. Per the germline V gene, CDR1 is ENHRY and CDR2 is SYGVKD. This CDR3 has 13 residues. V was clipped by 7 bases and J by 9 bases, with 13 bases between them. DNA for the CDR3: TGTGCCATCAACGGAGGGCCGATTTCACCCCTCCACTTT. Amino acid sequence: CAINGGPISPLHF.

The CDR3 spells CASSQAGTSGRETQYF. In DNA form, the CDR3 reads TGTGCCAGCAGCCAAGCAGGGACTAGCGGGAGGGAGACCCAGTACTTC. V and J are TRBV3-1 and TRBJ2-5, with TRBD2 identical over 15 bases. The germline V gene has CDR1 LGHDT and CDR2 YNNKEL (reference sequence). J was trimmed by 5 bases and V by 1 base; bases with no gene match: 2. The CDR3 has 16 residues.

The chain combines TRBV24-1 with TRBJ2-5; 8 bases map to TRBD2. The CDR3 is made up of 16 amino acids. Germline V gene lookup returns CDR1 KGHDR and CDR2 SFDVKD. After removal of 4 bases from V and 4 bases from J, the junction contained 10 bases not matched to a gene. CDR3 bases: TGTGCCACCAGTGACTCCAGCGGGGGAGGGGCAGAGACCCAGTACTTC. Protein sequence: CATSDSSGGGAETQYF.

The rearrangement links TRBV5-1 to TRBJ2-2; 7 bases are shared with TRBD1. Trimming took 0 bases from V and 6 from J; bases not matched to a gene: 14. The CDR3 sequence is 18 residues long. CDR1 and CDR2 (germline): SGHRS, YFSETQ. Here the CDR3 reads CASSLARTGFVGAGELFF. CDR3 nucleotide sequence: TGCGCCAGCAGCTTGGCCAGGACAGGATTTGTTGGCGCCGGGGAGCTGTTTTTT.

CDR3: CASSSIGQGTDTQYF. CDR3 coding DNA: TGCGCCAGCAGCTCGATCGGACAGGGCACAGATACGCAGTATTTT. V and J are TRBV5-1 and TRBJ2-3; 7 bases fit TRBD1. CDR3 size: 15 residues. CDR1 is SGHRS, CDR2 YFSETQ, per germline. Unmatched junction bases numbered 5, after V lost 3 bases and J lost 1 base.

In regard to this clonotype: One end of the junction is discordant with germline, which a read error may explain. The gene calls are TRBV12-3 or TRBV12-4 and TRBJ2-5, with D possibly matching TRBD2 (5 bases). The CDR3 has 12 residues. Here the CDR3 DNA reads TGTGCCAGCAGTTTAGGGGCCTCGGACTGTCGGTTC. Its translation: CASSLGASDCRF.